This T cell receptor beta chain is drawn from a study of blood T cell repertoires in COVID-19. Study-wide background: COVID-19 samples, acute and convalescent, were from the United States, Italy and Spain. Sources were T cells, B-cell-depleted T cells, or PBMCs; the material itself was cDNA or gDNA.

In the original processing: The assay estimated nucleated cells by amplifying reference gene primers. The method was immunoSEQ multiplex PCR; TCRdb's version includes in-frame clones alone and lacks a portion of them. V, J and clone size are those of that table, while D and trimming were read from the DNA. The sample records fewer than 120,000 clones, less than 85% being singletons. The CDR3 is 14 residues long. CDR1 and CDR2 from the germline V gene are KGHSH and LQKENI. The V gene lost 3 bases and the J gene lost 3 bases, with 9 bases spanning the gap. The chain recombines TRBV18 with TRBJ1-5, with D uncertain. The clonotype was recovered from a woman of 80 years or more with acute or convalescent COVID-19. The sequenced sample was peripheral blood. CDR3 residues: CASSPAQSNQPQHF. Written as DNA, the CDR3 is TGTGCCAGCTCACCGGCACAGTCCAATCAGCCCCAGCATTTT.